This TCR beta chain was sequenced during a study of CD8 T cells in Susac syndrome. RNA, at about 0.5 to 1 ug, was reverse transcribed with random hexamers. MiXCR was run by TCRdb on the immunoSEQ multiplex PCR reads, yielding one entry per CDR3 protein. Among some 200,000 distinct CDR3 sequences listed, about 91% were seen once. Germline V lookup: CDR1 DFQATT, CDR2 SNEGSKA (reference sequence). The CDR3 is made up of 12 amino acids. V lost 5 bases to trimming and J lost 8 bases; unmatched junction nucleotides: 3. Each Susac syndrome patient had definite or probable disease by recently defined criteria.

The chain uses TRBV20-1 and TRBJ2-1, with TRBD1 identical over 10 bases. The sequence derives from a human donor with Susac syndrome. The sample consisted of CD4+ T cells from PBMCs. The CDR3 protein is CSAYGTGDEQFF. CDR3 bases: TGCAGTGCTTACGGGACAGGGGATGAGCAGTTCTTC.